This passage covers 25 T cell receptor beta chains from one sample sequenced in a study of blood T cells in healthy people across ages. With a J-beta primer mix and a sample-barcoded 5' primer, a second PCR ran roughly 6 to 11 cycles. TCRdb passed the 5' RACE reads through MiXCR, listing each CDR3 protein once. The sample carries some 1.5 million distinct CDR3 sequences, 40% to 45% recorded once. Sequenced: blood. The receptors here all came from a woman aged 18 to 35 in good health.

The CDR3 coding sequence is TGTGCGGGCGGCGAAAGCTCCTACGAGCAGTACTTC. This codes for CAGGESSYEQYF. The J gene is TRBJ2-7, the V gene TRBV30; no firm D call. This CDR3 spans 12 amino acids. The germline V gene has CDR1 GTSNPN and CDR2 SVGIG (reference sequence). Supplemented by reference TRBV30 and TRBJ2-7, the full variable domain reads SQTIHQWPATLVQPVGSPLSLECTVEGTSNPNLYWYRQAAGRGLQLLFYSVGIGQISSEVPQNLSASRPQDRQFILSSKKLLLSDSGFYLCAGGESSYEQYFGPGTRLTVT.

This clonotype was detected many times. A junction end diverges from the germline sequence, so it may reflect a read error. V usage is TRBV5-1 and J usage is TRBJ2-5, with 9 bases matching TRBD1. The CDR3 spans 14 residues. Germline CDR1 reads SGHRS; CDR2 reads YFSETQ. The CDR3 is CASSLGTGLETQYF. DNA of the CDR3: TGTGCCAGCAGTTTAGGGACAGGGTTAGAGACCCAGTACTTC.

About this clonotype itself: A junction boundary mismatches the germline segment, possibly from a read error. The chain couples TRBV6-1 to TRBJ1-5; TRBD1 aligns across 9 bases. Germline CDR1 and CDR2: MNHNS and SASEGT. This CDR3 spans 19 amino acids. The CDR3 nucleotides are TGTGCCGGCAGTCCTTCTCGATCGACACAGGGGGCCCGCAATCAGCCCCAGCATTTT. Its translation is CAGSPSRSTQGARNQPQHF.

The gene calls are TRBV7-2 and TRBJ1-6; a weak D match, TRBD1 (5 bases). The length of the CDR3 is 14 residues. V was clipped by 0 bases and J by 6 bases, with 6 bases between them. CDR1 is SGHTA, CDR2 FQGNSA, per germline. The CDR3: CASSLAGPNSPLHF. For the CDR3, the DNA is TGTGCCAGCAGCTTAGCGGGGCCTAATTCACCCCTCCACTTT.

This chain uses TRBV29-1 with TRBJ1-4, with TRBD1 identical over 8 bases. The length of the CDR3 is 14 residues. Germline CDR1 SQVTM, CDR2 ANQGSEA. After removal of 4 bases from V and 7 bases from J, the junction contained 8 bases not matched to a gene. CDR3 residues: CSVGPGGKGEKLFF. CDR3 bases: TGCAGCGTTGGACCAGGGGGCAAGGGTGAAAAACTGTTTTTT.

The rearrangement links TRBV5-1 to TRBJ1-6; 8 bases are shared with TRBD1. The CDR3 is 15 residues long. After removal of 0 bases from V and 13 bases from J, the junction contained 9 bases not matched to a gene. The V gene's germline CDR1 is SGHRS and CDR2 YFSETQ. For the CDR3, the DNA is TGCGCCAGCAGCTTGGATGGGGACAGGAGAACTCCCCTCCACTTT. This codes for CASSLDGDRRTPLHF.

The V and J genes are TRBV2 and TRBJ2-7; D unclear. V was trimmed by 4 bases and J by 3 bases, leaving 10 bases between them. CDR1 and CDR2 from the germline V gene are SNHLY and FYNNEI. This CDR3 has 13 residues. CDR3 sequence reads: CASSAKAVYEQYF. The CDR3 bases are TGTGCCAGCAGTGCGAAGGCTGTCTACGAGCAGTACTTC.

The chain is built from TRBV20-1 and TRBJ1-2; D not resolved. V dropped 3 bases and J dropped 11 bases, with 16 bases sitting between them. The V gene's germline CDR1 is DFQATT and CDR2 SNEGSKA (reference sequence). The CDR3 extends over 12 amino acids. The CDR3 coding sequence is TGCAGTGCTAGTAATATGGCAGTAACTTACACCTTC. Its translation: CSASNMAVTYTF.

The chain employs TRBV9 and TRBJ2-5; 13 nucleotides agree with TRBD2. Trimming removed 4 bases from V and 5 bases from J; junction bases left unmatched: 8. CDR1 SGDLS and CDR2 YYNGEE come from the germline V gene. The CDR3 sequence is 16 residues long. The CDR3 loop is CASSYQGTSGMETQYF. The CDR3 nucleotides are TGTGCCAGCAGCTATCAGGGGACTAGCGGGATGGAGACCCAGTACTTC. Combining the CDR3 with reference TRBV9 and TRBJ2-5 gives the whole variable domain DSGVTQTPKHLITATGQRVTLRCSPRSGDLSVYWYQQSLDQGLQFLIQYYNGEERAKGNILERFSAQQFPDLHSELNLSSLELGDSALYFCASSYQGTSGMETQYFGPGTRLLVL.

The sample holds a few counts of this clonotype. The chain couples TRBV4-1 to TRBJ2-5, with unresolved D. The germline V and J ends were trimmed by 4 bases and 1 base, with 13 bases remaining between them. This CDR3 contains 15 residues. The germline V gene has CDR1 MGHRA and CDR2 YSYEKL. CDR3 DNA sequence: TGCGCCAGCAGCCCCTTGGAACATAGCCAAGAGACCCAGTACTTC. Protein product: CASSPLEHSQETQYF.

This chain connects TRBV5-1 to TRBJ1-1; D ambiguous. The CDR3 spans 17 residues. CDR1 and CDR2 (germline): SGHRS, YFSETQ. V shed 0 bases and J shed 1 base, with 16 bases lying between them. CDR3 sequence: CASSLAVPSWENTEAFF. The CDR3 coding sequence is TGCGCCAGCAGCTTGGCGGTGCCTTCGTGGGAGAACACTGAAGCTTTCTTT.

This clonotype was counted a single time. This chain connects TRBV20-1 to TRBJ2-3; D perhaps matches TRBD2 (6 bases). The V and J ends lost 2 bases and 6 bases respectively, with 12 bases between them. CDR3 length equals 13 residues. Germline V gives CDR1 DFQATT, CDR2 SNEGSKA (reference sequence). The CDR3 sequence is CSARTGVGDTQYF. DNA for the CDR3: TGCAGTGCTAGAACGGGGGTTGGGGATACGCAGTATTTT.

The chain has TRBV12-3 or TRBV12-4 and TRBJ1-4; D not resolved. CDR3 size: 15 residues. The V end lost 5 bases, the J end lost 0 bases, and 10 bases lay between the germline ends. CDR3 DNA sequence: TGTGCCAGCAGTCCTGTCGCCCCAACTAATGAAAAACTGTTTTTT. This codes for CASSPVAPTNEKLFF.

This rearrangement joins TRBV7-2 to TRBJ2-7, with D tentatively TRBD1 or TRBD2 (5 bases each). Between the trimmed V and J ends, which lost 5 bases and 3 bases, there was a span of 11 bases. Germline CDR1 SGHTA, CDR2 FQGNSA. This CDR3 is built from 13 residues. CDR3 nucleotide sequence: TGTGCCAGCAGCAGGGACGGCGGCTACGAGCAGTACTTC. Its translation is CASSRDGGYEQYF.

This clonotype showed up just a few times. The chain couples TRBV6-1 to TRBJ1-5, with a weak D call TRBD1 (6 bases). Germline V gene data show CDR1 as MNHNS and CDR2 as SASEGT. The CDR3 spans 15 residues. V was cut by 3 bases and J by 6 bases, with 15 bases left in between. CDR3 nucleotide sequence: TGTGCCAGCAGTGACCGGGACACCCGGATTCAGCCCCAGCATTTT. Protein: CASSDRDTRIQPQHF.

The table lists this clonotype with a few counts. The chain couples TRBV7-6 to TRBJ1-1; D perhaps matches TRBD1 (6 bases). Trimming removed 7 bases from V and 5 bases from J, with 20 bases in between. CDR1 is SGHVS and CDR2 is FNYEAQ in the germline V gene. The CDR3 covers 15 residues. CDR3 sequence (DNA): TGTGCCAGCACCCTAACCACACAGGGTCAGACTGAAGCTTTCTTT. Translated, it gives CASTLTTQGQTEAFF. Together with reference TRBV7-6 and TRBJ1-1, the CDR3 gives the full variable domain: GAGVSQSPRYKVTKRGQDVALRCDPISGHVSLYWYRQALGQGPEFLTYFNYEAQQDKSGLPNDRFSAERPEGSISTLTIQRTEQRDSAMYRCASTLTTQGQTEAFFGQGTRLTVV.

CDR3 region: CASSFPAGGSYNEQYF. For the CDR3, the DNA is TGTGCCAGCAGCTTCCCAGCGGGGGGCTCCTACAATGAGCAGTACTTC. The chain recombines TRBV7-2 with TRBJ2-7; the match to TRBD2 covers 9 bases. The CDR3 consists of 16 residues. Germline V CDR1 and CDR2: SGHTA, FQGNSA. Losses at the gene ends were 3 bases for V and 7 bases for J; bases not matched to a gene: 13.

V gene TRBV7-2 combines with J gene TRBJ1-5, with TRBD1 matching 9 bases. Per germline, CDR1 SGHTA and CDR2 FQGNSA. With 0 bases clipped from V and 6 bases from J, the junction kept 6 bases outside the gene matches. The CDR3 totals 16 residues. In DNA form, the CDR3 reads TGTGCCAGCAGCTTAGCGTGGACAGGGGTCGTTCAGCCCCAGCATTTT. Amino acids: CASSLAWTGVVQPQHF.

The table lists this clonotype with a few counts. This rearrangement joins TRBV6-5 to TRBJ1-1; D gene unclear. Trimming took 0 bases from V and 4 from J, leaving 9 bases between them. This CDR3 has 14 residues. CDR1 is MNHEY and CDR2 is SVGAGI in the germline V gene. In nucleotides, the CDR3 is TGTGCCAGCAGTTACTCCCCCAGGTTCACTGAAGCTTTCTTT. Protein product: CASSYSPRFTEAFF.

The gene calls are TRBV4-3 and TRBJ2-1; maybe TRBD2 (6 bases). CDR1 is LGHNA and CDR2 is YSLEER in the germline V gene. V was pared by 5 bases and J by 0 bases, with 11 bases between. The CDR3 spans 15 residues. The CDR3 region is CASSTGTVSYNEQFF. CDR3 bases: TGCGCCAGCAGCACCGGGACTGTCTCCTACAATGAGCAGTTCTTC.

The rearrangement joins TRBV18 to TRBJ1-1; 10 bases agree with TRBD1. The CDR3 totals 15 residues. Trimming removed 6 bases from V and 3 bases from J; junction bases left unmatched: 7. CDR1 and CDR2 from the germline V gene are KGHSH and LQKENI. CDR3 bases: TGTGCCAGCTCCGGGACAGGGGCCTCGGACACTGAAGCTTTCTTT. Translating gives CASSGTGASDTEAFF.

This chain connects TRBV4-3 to TRBJ2-7, with D maybe TRBD1 (5 bases). The CDR3 covers 15 residues. Germline V gene sequence: CDR1 LGHNA, CDR2 YSLEER. Trimming pared 1 base from V and 0 bases from J, leaving 10 bases between. The CDR3 loop reads CASSQGWGSSYEQYF. The CDR3 DNA reads as TGCGCCAGCAGCCAAGGATGGGGCAGCTCCTACGAGCAGTACTTC.

This clonotype has only a few counts. The chain couples TRBV7-2 to TRBJ2-4; maybe TRBD1 (6 bases). CDR3 size: 14 residues. CDR1 and CDR2 from the germline V gene are SGHTA and FQGNSA. The germline V and J ends were trimmed by 3 bases and 2 bases, with 8 bases remaining between them. The CDR3 sequence: CASSFRDTKNIQYF. The CDR3 region has the DNA TGTGCCAGCAGCTTCCGGGACACCAAAAACATTCAGTACTTC. Based on the CDR3 plus reference TRBV7-2 and TRBJ2-4, the full variable domain is GAGVSQSPSNKVTEKGKDVELRCDPISGHTALYWYRQSLGQGLEFLIYFQGNSAPDKSGLPSDRFSAERTGGSVSTLTIQRTQQEDSAVYLCASSFRDTKNIQYFGAGTRLSVL.

The V call is TRBV10-3, the J call TRBJ2-7; D not resolved. Germline loops: CDR1 ENHRY, CDR2 SYGVKD. V lost 9 bases to trimming and J lost 2 bases, with 11 bases between them. The CDR3 loop spans 12 amino acids. The CDR3 coding sequence is TGTGCCATAGCCGCAGAAACCTACGAGCAGTACTTC. This translates into CAIAAETYEQYF.

This chain connects TRBV3-1 to TRBJ2-7; D might be TRBD1 (6 bases). Germline V lookup: CDR1 LGHDT, CDR2 YNNKEL (reference sequence). Trimming removed 4 bases at V and 1 base at J, with 20 bases between. The CDR3 runs 17 residues. CDR3 in amino acids: CASSLHGRDKFSYEQYF. CDR3 bases: TGTGCCAGCAGCCTCCACGGCCGGGACAAGTTTTCCTACGAGCAGTACTTC.